A selection of T cell receptor beta chains follows, all from one sample in a study of T cells in Graves' hyperthyroidism and ophthalmopathy. Using its own MiXCR run on the multiplex PCR reads, TCRdb lists one record per CDR3 protein. The sample lists about 690,000 distinct CDR3 sequences, approximately 15% occurring once. Sample: blood. Source of these receptors: a man aged 50-59 years with Graves' hyperthyroidism. The conserved cysteine and the conserved F or W are not part of the CDR3 here. Each record gives: CDR3 protein, V gene, J gene.

CDR3 protein: ASSGQGLSTADTQY
V gene: TRBV5-1
J gene: TRBJ2-3

CDR3 protein: ASSESRQGLADTQY
V gene: TRBV6-1
J gene: TRBJ2-3

CDR3 protein: ASSLGASVTNTGELF
V gene: TRBV28
J gene: TRBJ2-2

CDR3 protein: ASSIGRNYEQY
V gene: TRBV19
J gene: TRBJ2-7

CDR3 protein: AAGGNEQF
V gene: TRBV6-1
J gene: TRBJ2-1

CDR3 protein: ASSLIGPSYNEQF
V gene: TRBV7-3
J gene: TRBJ2-1

CDR3 protein: ASSLFLSSGSPLH
V gene: TRBV27
J gene: TRBJ1-6

CDR3 protein: ASSSWTGRNSPLH
V gene: TRBV7-8
J gene: TRBJ1-6

CDR3 protein: ASSFMAATDTQY
V gene: TRBV7-2
J gene: TRBJ2-3

CDR3 protein: ASRRREPETQY
V gene: TRBV11-2
J gene: TRBJ2-5

CDR3 protein: ASSQGLAEINEQF
V gene: TRBV18
J gene: TRBJ2-1

CDR3 protein: ASSSRDRGRTDAQY
V gene: TRBV5-4
J gene: TRBJ2-3

CDR3 protein: ASSQADSTYEQY
V gene: TRBV4-1
J gene: TRBJ2-7

CDR3 protein: SASARQETQY
V gene: TRBV20-1
J gene: TRBJ2-5

CDR3 protein: ASSSTDRREQY
V gene: TRBV7-9
J gene: TRBJ2-7

CDR3 protein: ASSLDVERMGYGYT
V gene: TRBV7-8
J gene: TRBJ1-2

CDR3 protein: AIGGDRVVGANVLT
V gene: TRBV10-3
J gene: TRBJ2-6

CDR3 protein: ASSPSTSGRNEQF
V gene: TRBV18
J gene: TRBJ2-1

CDR3 protein: SASAPSGRPNTGELF
V gene: TRBV20-1
J gene: TRBJ2-2

CDR3 protein: ASSIWQFHEQY
V gene: TRBV19
J gene: TRBJ2-7

CDR3 protein: ASSLDLGAAQPQH
V gene: TRBV11-2
J gene: TRBJ1-5

CDR3 protein: ASGPGGITEKLF
V gene: TRBV3-1
J gene: TRBJ1-4

CDR3 protein: ASSTLGLTSYEQY
V gene: TRBV19
J gene: TRBJ2-7

CDR3 protein: AWSLGVGAKDNEQF
V gene: TRBV30
J gene: TRBJ2-1

CDR3 protein: ASSTGGYEQY
V gene: TRBV5-1
J gene: TRBJ2-7

CDR3 protein: ASSLDFEQAYGYT
V gene: TRBV28
J gene: TRBJ1-2

CDR3 protein: ARAGTGQEKLF
V gene: TRBV2
J gene: TRBJ1-4

CDR3 protein: ASSLRLAGNLQF
V gene: TRBV3-1
J gene: TRBJ2-1

CDR3 protein: ASSLARGRAATTQY
V gene: TRBV7-2
J gene: TRBJ2-3

CDR3 protein: ASSFLAGGRSTQY
V gene: TRBV7-2
J gene: TRBJ2-5

CDR3 protein: ASSSPGLGPSDEQF
V gene: TRBV7-2
J gene: TRBJ2-1

CDR3 protein: ASSLVAEANTEAF
V gene: TRBV28
J gene: TRBJ1-1

CDR3 protein: ASRRDETQY
V gene: TRBV12-3/TRBV12-4
J gene: TRBJ2-5

CDR3 protein: SAEAGTSGSWNNEQF
V gene: TRBV20-1
J gene: TRBJ2-1